This is a list of T cell receptor beta chains from one sample in a study of cytotoxic CD8 clonotypes in ibrutinib-treated CLL. Sequencing was performed with immunoSEQ multiplex PCR; in TCRdb, only in-frame clones are kept and a portion is missing. The sample has about 14,000 clones; approximately 60% are singletons. The source was PBMCs, collected before ibrutinib treatment. The receptors were sampled from a human donor with chronic lymphocytic leukemia. Both conserved end residues are part of each CDR3. Each record gives: CDR3 protein, V gene, J gene.

CDR3aa: CASSLVIGQSNQPQHF
v_gene: TRBV5-6
j_gene: TRBJ1-5

CDR3aa: CATLGQGWFTDTQYF
v_gene: TRBV27
j_gene: TRBJ2-3

CDR3aa: CASSSDSMNTEAFF
v_gene: TRBV5-1
j_gene: TRBJ1-1

CDR3aa: CASSVTGADGTQYF
v_gene: TRBV6-5
j_gene: TRBJ2-5

CDR3aa: CASSVGGAWTEAFF
v_gene: TRBV9
j_gene: TRBJ1-1

CDR3aa: CASSMRHSSNQPQHF
v_gene: TRBV19
j_gene: TRBJ1-5

CDR3aa: CASSRWQETQYF
v_gene: TRBV7-9
j_gene: TRBJ2-5

CDR3aa: CASSRGQRPYEQYF
v_gene: TRBV10-1
j_gene: TRBJ2-7

CDR3aa: CASRAPGQGNYGYTF
v_gene: TRBV19
j_gene: TRBJ1-2

CDR3aa: CSARGAGELFF
v_gene: TRBV29-1
j_gene: TRBJ2-2